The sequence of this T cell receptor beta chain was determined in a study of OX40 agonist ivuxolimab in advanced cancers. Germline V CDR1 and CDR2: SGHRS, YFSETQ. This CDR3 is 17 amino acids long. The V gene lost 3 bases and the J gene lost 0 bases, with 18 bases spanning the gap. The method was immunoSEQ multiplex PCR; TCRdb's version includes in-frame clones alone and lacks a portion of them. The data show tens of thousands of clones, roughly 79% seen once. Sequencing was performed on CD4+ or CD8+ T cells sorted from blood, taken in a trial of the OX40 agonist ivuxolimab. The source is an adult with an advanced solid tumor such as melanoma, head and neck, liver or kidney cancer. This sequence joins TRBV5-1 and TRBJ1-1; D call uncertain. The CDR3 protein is CASSSDVLSFMNTEAFF. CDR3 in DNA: TGCGCCAGCAGCTCGGACGTTCTGTCCTTCATGAACACTGAAGCTTTCTTT.